These 19 T cell receptor beta chains were all obtained from the same sample, sequenced in a study of CD8+CD57+ T cells in acquired aplastic anemia. Profiling that covered TCR beta VDJ and CDR3 relied on genomic DNA as its template. TCRdb ran MiXCR on the reads and lists one entry per CDR3 protein. The data contain under 200,000 distinct CDR3 sequences, about 48% of them singletons. Specimen: sorted CD4+, CD8+, or CD8+CD57+ T cells (not recorded which) from PBMCs. These receptors came from a human donor in good health.

This clonotype was recorded a few times. The chain combines TRBV30 with TRBJ2-7; 13 nucleotides line up with TRBD2. Germline CDR1 and CDR2: GTSNPN and SVGIG (reference sequence). This CDR3 is 17 amino acids long. J gave up 1 base and V 1 base, and 7 bases lay outside the gene matches. CDR3 protein: CAWSGKGLAGRSYEQYF. CDR3 nucleotides: TGTGCCTGGAGTGGAAAGGGACTAGCGGGAAGATCCTACGAGCAGTACTTC.

This clonotype appeared a single time. This chain joins TRBV7-3 and TRBJ2-1; 13 bases match TRBD2. The CDR3 sequence is 15 residues long. The germline V gene encodes CDR1 SGHTA and CDR2 FQGTGA. Trimming cost V 9 bases and J 10 bases; bases outside gene matches: 12. In DNA form, the CDR3 reads TGTGCCAGTAGCCCAGGACTAGCGGGAGTAGGGGAGCAGTTCTTC. Translated, it gives CASSPGLAGVGEQFF.

As concerns this clonotype: An end of the junction differs from the germline gene, which may be a read error. The gene calls are TRBV2 and TRBJ2-5, with TRBD2 matching over 7 bases. The CDR3 extends over 15 amino acids. Per germline, CDR1 SNHLY and CDR2 FYNNEI. The CDR3 sequence: CASSEGGLYQEAQYF. The CDR3 DNA reads TGTGCCAGCAGTGAGGGGGGACTATACCAAGAGGCCCAGTACTTC.

The genes are TRBV15 and TRBJ2-3; 7 bases align to TRBD1. V shed 0 bases, J shed 2 bases, and the junction held 5 bases outside the gene matches. The CDR3 loop spans 16 amino acids. Germline values: CDR1 LNHNV, CDR2 YYDKDF (reference sequence). The CDR3 protein is CATSRDRDRYTDTQYF. CDR3 bases: TGTGCCACCAGCAGAGATCGGGACAGATACACAGATACGCAGTATTTT.

The table lists this clonotype with a count of one. V is TRBV7-9 and J is TRBJ2-7; 7 bases line up with TRBD2. The CDR3 spans 14 residues. Germline V gene data show CDR1 as SEHNR and CDR2 as FQNEAQ (reference sequence). After removal of 5 bases from V and 2 bases from J, the junction contained 6 bases not matched to a gene. In DNA, the CDR3 is TGTGCCAGCAGCCCTGCAGGACTAGCCTACGAGCAGTACTTC. Translating gives CASSPAGLAYEQYF. The full variable domain, with the rest looked up from reference TRBV7-9 and TRBJ2-7, is DTGVSQNPRHKITKRGQNVTFRCDPISEHNRLYWYRQTLGQGPEFLTYFQNEAQLEKSRLLSDRFSAERPKGSFSTLEIQRTEQGDSAMYLCASSPAGLAYEQYFGPGTRLTVT.

This clonotype was seen at least ten times. The chain couples TRBV29-1 to TRBJ2-2, with TRBD1 matching over 10 bases. The V and J ends lost 7 bases and 5 bases, in that order; junction bases with no gene match: 7. CDR3 length: 14 amino acids. Germline V gene lookup returns CDR1 SQVTM and CDR2 ANQGSEA. The CDR3 reads CSAVGQGVTGELFF. The CDR3 region has the DNA TGCAGCGCGGTCGGACAGGGGGTTACCGGGGAGCTGTTTTTT.

This clonotype was detected ten times or more. The rearrangement links TRBV7-2 to TRBJ2-1, with 7 bases matching TRBD2. The CDR3 runs to 16 residues. Unmatched junction bases numbered 7, after V lost 5 bases and J lost 0 bases. Germline V CDR1 and CDR2: SGHTA, FQGNSA. The CDR3 region has the DNA TGTGCCAGCAGCCTCCTACTAGCGTCCTCCTACAATGAGCAGTTCTTC. Amino acid sequence: CASSLLLASSYNEQFF.

This clonotype has ten or more counts. This chain connects TRBV6-6 to TRBJ2-5; unclear D gene. V was clipped by 2 bases and J by 4 bases, with 11 bases between them. This CDR3 comprises 14 residues. Looked up from germline, CDR1 is MNHNY and CDR2 is SVGAGI (reference sequence). CDR3 region: CASSYPVEGETQYF. Written as DNA, the CDR3 is TGTGCCAGCAGTTACCCTGTCGAAGGAGAGACCCAGTACTTC.

This clonotype occurred many times. The gene calls are TRBV11-1 and TRBJ2-3; TRBD2 might be the D (6 bases). Per the germline V gene, CDR1 is SGHAT and CDR2 is FQDESV (reference sequence). The CDR3 runs 17 residues. Trimming left V 2 bases short and J 2 bases short, with 17 bases between. The CDR3 DNA follows: TGTGCCAGCAGCTTAATGTGGGGCGGGGATCACACAGATACGCAGTATTTT. Its protein is CASSLMWGGDHTDTQYF.

The V and J genes are TRBV3-1 and TRBJ1-2; a weak D match, TRBD1 (5 bases). This CDR3 comprises 15 residues. Germline CDR1 and CDR2: LGHDT and YNNKEL (reference sequence). Trimming left V 0 bases short and J 4 bases short, with 12 bases between. In DNA, the CDR3 is TGTGCCAGCAGCCAAGATCTGTCAGGGAGCTATGGCTACACCTTC. Amino acids: CASSQDLSGSYGYTF.

In its sample, this clonotype was seen many times. The chain combines TRBV6-5 with TRBJ1-1, with D maybe TRBD1 (5 bases). Trimming shortened V by 0 bases and J by 1 base, and 9 bases separated the two germline ends. Germline V gene data show CDR1 as MNHEY and CDR2 as SVGAGI. The CDR3 is made up of 15 amino acids. This CDR3 reads CASSYSRQGNTEAFF. DNA of the CDR3: TGTGCCAGCAGTTACTCTCGGCAGGGGAACACTGAAGCTTTCTTT.

This clonotype was recorded many times. The rearrangement links TRBV2 to TRBJ1-5; TRBD1 matches 7 bases. CDR3 length equals 15 residues. V lost 4 bases, J lost 7 bases, and 10 bases stayed unmatched. Germline values: CDR1 SNHLY, CDR2 FYNNEI. CDR3 sequence (DNA): TGTGCCAGCAGTGGAAGGGGGACAGCTCACCAGCCCCAGCATTTT. As protein: CASSGRGTAHQPQHF. Using reference TRBV2 and TRBJ1-5 for the parts outside the CDR3, the full variable domain is EPEVTQTPSHQVTQMGQEVILRCVPISNHLYFYWYRQILGQKVEFLVSFYNNEISEKSEIFDDQFSVERPDGSNFTLKIRSTKLEDSAMYFCASSGRGTAHQPQHFGDGTRLSIL.

This clonotype came up many times. The chain employs TRBV5-1 and TRBJ2-2; D is possibly TRBD1 (8 bases). Trimming removed 4 bases at V and 7 bases at J, with 14 bases between. From germline, CDR1 is SGHRS and CDR2 YFSETQ. The CDR3 sequence is 14 residues long. The DNA for the CDR3 is TGCGCCAGCAGCCCGGACAGGGAGGGCGGGGAGCTGTTTTTT. Residues: CASSPDREGGELFF.

In its sample, this clonotype was seen many times. The chain has TRBV27 and TRBJ2-1, with 11 bases matching TRBD2. The germline V gene encodes CDR1 MNHEY and CDR2 SMNVEV (reference sequence). This CDR3 has 14 residues. With 4 bases clipped from V and 14 bases from J, the junction kept 10 bases outside the gene matches. CDR3 DNA sequence: TGTGCCAGCAGTTCAGTAGCGGGAGGGCCATTGAAGTTCTTC. Protein product: CASSSVAGGPLKFF.

The genes are TRBV10-1 and TRBJ2-1, with D perhaps being TRBD1 or TRBD2 (5 bases each). Germline loops: CDR1 WNHNN, CDR2 SYGVQD (reference sequence). The CDR3 totals 13 residues. The germline V and J ends were trimmed by 7 bases and 8 bases, with 15 bases remaining between them. CDR3 amino acids: CASKKSGTDEQFF. DNA for the CDR3: TGCGCCAGCAAGAAGTCAGGGACGGATGAGCAGTTCTTC.

This clonotype came up many times. The rearrangement joins TRBV6-5 to TRBJ1-2, with 7 bases aligning to TRBD1. Trimming cost V 0 bases and J 8 bases; bases outside gene matches: 9. Germline V gene data show CDR1 as MNHEY and CDR2 as SVGAGI. The length of the CDR3 is 15 residues. Written as DNA, the CDR3 is TGTGCCAGCAGTTACTCGACAGGGAAAAGGGACGGCTACACCTTC. The encoded protein is CASSYSTGKRDGYTF.

This clonotype was counted ten times or more. The V gene is TRBV12-3 or TRBV12-4, the J gene TRBJ1-3; D uncertain. The CDR3 is made up of 13 amino acids. Trimming shortened V by 6 bases and J by 6 bases, and 12 bases separated the two germline ends. The CDR3 region has the DNA TGTGCCAGCAGCCCGGGTCTATTAAACACCATATATTTT. Its translation is CASSPGLLNTIYF.

This clonotype has ten or more counts. As DNA, the CDR3 is TGTGCCAGTAGTATGGCTAGCGGGGGGCCACTCTCCTACGAGCAGTACTTC. Amino acids: CASSMASGGPLSYEQYF. The J gene is TRBJ2-7, the V gene TRBV19; 11 nucleotides agree with TRBD2. The CDR3 length is 17 residues. Losses at the gene ends were 3 bases for V and 0 bases for J; bases not matched to a gene: 7. Germline V gene sequence: CDR1 LNHDA, CDR2 SQIVND (reference sequence).

The sample holds many counts of this clonotype. One end of the junction varies from germline; a read error may be responsible. CDR3 loop: CASSQDRTVGVKF. CDR3 sequence (DNA): TGCGCCAGCAGCCAAGATCGGACCGTTGGGGTAAAATTC. The V gene is TRBV4-1, the J gene TRBJ2-4; D remains ambiguous. This CDR3 is built from 13 residues. Germline values: CDR1 MGHRA, CDR2 YSYEKL.